These 26 T cell receptor beta chains were all obtained from the same sample, sequenced in a study of blood T cell repertoires in COVID-19. Repertoires were generated with immunoSEQ multiplex PCR, while TCRdb's copy carries only in-frame clones and drops some. The table shows about 230,000 clones, with roughly 85% occurring only once. Sequencing was done on a sample of peripheral blood. All receptors derive from a man aged 50 or older with COVID-19, enrolled during active disease.

This sequence joins TRBV24-1 and TRBJ2-1; tentatively, D is TRBD1 (6 bases). V gave up 3 bases and J gave up 4 bases, with 18 bases separating them. The length of the CDR3 is 17 residues. The germline CDR1 and CDR2 sequences are KGHDR and SFDVKD. The CDR3 DNA reads TGTGCCACCAGTGATGACAGGAGCCGATCCAAGTACAATGAGCAGTTCTTC. Its translation is CATSDDRSRSKYNEQFF.

This chain joins TRBV5-1 and TRBJ2-2; 13 bases are shared with TRBD2. V gave up 2 bases and J gave up 7 bases; unmatched junction bases: 8. The CDR3 totals 17 residues. In germline, CDR1 is SGHRS, CDR2 YFSETQ. CDR3 sequence: CASSFTGTSGADGELFF. The CDR3 DNA sequence: TGCGCCAGCAGCTTTACCGGGACTAGCGGGGCAGACGGGGAGCTGTTTTTT.

The V gene is TRBV9, the J gene TRBJ2-3; the D is unclear. V was cut by 2 bases and J by 4 bases, with 14 bases left in between. The CDR3 extends over 15 amino acids. Germline assignment: CDR1 SGDLS and CDR2 YYNGEE. The CDR3 DNA reads TGTGCCAGCAGCGTTGAACGCCCAGGTGCAGATACGCAGTATTTT. Protein: CASSVERPGADTQYF.

V and J are TRBV7-2 and TRBJ2-7; 7 bases line up with TRBD1. The CDR3 has 12 residues. J lost 11 bases, V lost 4 bases, and 8 bases had no gene match. Germline values: CDR1 SGHTA, CDR2 FQGNSA. As DNA, the CDR3 is TGTGCCAGCAGCTGGGAAATCGGGACAGAGTACTTC. This sequence encodes CASSWEIGTEYF.

The V call is TRBV5-4, the J call TRBJ1-1; 11 bases fit TRBD1. Germline lookup yields CDR1 SGHNT and CDR2 YYREEE (reference sequence). The length of the CDR3 is 17 residues. The ends lost 1 base at V and 4 bases at J; junction bases unmatched: 9. The chain's CDR3 is CASSLPGQGARGTEAFF. CDR3 DNA sequence: TGTGCCAGCAGCTTGCCAGGACAGGGGGCGAGGGGCACTGAAGCTTTCTTT. Based on the CDR3 plus reference TRBV5-4 and TRBJ1-1, the full variable domain is ETGVTQSPTHLIKTRGQQVTLRCSSQSGHNTVSWYQQALGQGPQFIFQYYREEENGRGNFPPRFSGLQFPNYSSELNVNALELDDSALYLCASSLPGQGARGTEAFFGQGTRLTVV.

This sequence joins TRBV6-5 and TRBJ1-5; TRBD1 agrees at 8 bases. The germline V gene has CDR1 MNHEY and CDR2 SVGAGI. This CDR3 comprises 15 residues. The V gene end was trimmed by 6 bases and the J gene end by 1 base; junction bases not matched to a gene: 5. The CDR3 loop reads CASRTDRASNQPQHF. The CDR3 DNA reads TGTGCCAGCAGAACGGACAGGGCCAGCAATCAGCCCCAGCATTTT.

The chain has TRBV12-3 or TRBV12-4 and TRBJ1-6; D ambiguous. The CDR3 totals 13 residues. Trimming removed 1 base from V and 7 bases from J, with 5 bases in between. This CDR3 is CASSLDRNSPLHF. For the CDR3, the DNA is TGTGCCAGCAGTTTAGACAGAAATTCACCCCTCCACTTT.

The genes are TRBV13 and TRBJ2-7, with D maybe TRBD1 (7 bases). In germline, CDR1 is PRHDT, CDR2 FYEKMQ (reference sequence). The CDR3 is 14 amino acids. V was trimmed by 1 base and J by 3 bases, leaving 10 bases between them. The CDR3 bases are TGTGCCAGCAGCTTAGCAGGGGGGATCTACGAGCAGTACTTC. This encodes CASSLAGGIYEQYF.

This clone was seen once. V and J are TRBV5-4 and TRBJ2-7, with 9 positions matching TRBD1. The germline V gene encodes CDR1 SGHNT and CDR2 YYREEE (reference sequence). The length of the CDR3 is 14 residues. Unmatched junction bases numbered 4, after V lost 0 bases and J lost 6 bases. In DNA, the CDR3 is TGTGCCAGCAGCTTGGAACAGGGGGCGGGCGAGCAGTACTTC. It translates to CASSLEQGAGEQYF.

J is TRBJ2-7 and V is TRBV7-9; D is possibly TRBD2 (6 bases). This CDR3 has 11 amino acids. Trimming took 1 base from V and 10 from J, leaving 8 bases between them. Germline CDR1 SEHNR, CDR2 FQNEAQ (reference sequence). The CDR3 region is CASSLGREQYF. In DNA form, the CDR3 reads TGTGCCAGCAGCTTAGGGAGGGAACAGTACTTC.

By sample share, this clone is medium-sized. The chain recombines TRBV28 with TRBJ2-3; D gene ambiguous. The CDR3 loop spans 15 amino acids. V was clipped by 4 bases and J by 1 base, with 12 bases between them. Per the germline V gene, CDR1 is MDHEN and CDR2 is SYDVKM. This chain's CDR3 is CASSYTFVGTDTQYF. CDR3 sequence (DNA): TGTGCCAGCAGTTACACCTTTGTGGGCACAGATACGCAGTATTTT. Based on the CDR3 plus reference TRBV28 and TRBJ2-3, the full variable domain is DVKVTQSSRYLVKRTGEKVFLECVQDMDHENMFWYRQDPGLGLRLIYFSYDVKMKEKGDIPEGYSVSREKKERFSLILESASTNQTSMYLCASSYTFVGTDTQYFGPGTRLTVL.

The chain has TRBV5-1 and TRBJ1-5; a weak D match, TRBD1 (5 bases). This CDR3 is built from 13 residues. Germline V gives CDR1 SGHRS, CDR2 YFSETQ. Trimming removed 4 bases from V and 3 bases from J, with 8 bases in between. Written as DNA, the CDR3 is TGCGCCAGCAGCACAGGCTCCAATCAGCCCCAGCATTTT. Amino acids: CASSTGSNQPQHF.

The chain joins TRBV28 to TRBJ2-3; the D gene is possibly TRBD1 (6 bases). Germline CDR1 reads MDHEN; CDR2 reads SYDVKM. There are 14 residues in the CDR3. V was trimmed by 10 bases and J by 0 bases, leaving 14 bases between them. The CDR3 reads CATCGGGSTDTQYF. CDR3 nucleotide sequence: TGTGCCACCTGTGGGGGCGGGAGCACAGATACGCAGTATTTT.

The V gene is TRBV19, the J gene TRBJ2-7; possibly TRBD2 for D (5 bases). The CDR3 is 12 residues long. Trimming took off 5 bases at V and 4 bases at J, with 9 bases between the two ends. CDR1 and CDR2 (germline): LNHDA, SQIVND (reference sequence). This chain's CDR3 is CASSFRGYEQYF. DNA of the CDR3: TGTGCCAGTAGTTTCAGAGGGTACGAGCAGTACTTC.

This clone was recorded a few times. The same CDR3 also results from other DNA sequences found in this sample. The chain couples TRBV20-1 to TRBJ1-2, with D possibly TRBD1 on 5 matching bases. CDR3 size: 11 residues. With 3 bases removed from V and 5 bases from J, the gap between germline ends came to 7 bases. Germline V gene data show CDR1 as DFQATT and CDR2 as SNEGSKA (reference sequence). This CDR3 reads CSASQGYGYTF. CDR3 in DNA: TGCAGTGCTAGTCAGGGTTATGGCTACACCTTC.

CDR3 coding DNA: TGTGCCAGTATGCAGGGTTTTGAAAACACCGGGGAGCTGTTTTTT. Amino acids: CASMQGFENTGELFF. The gene calls are TRBV9 and TRBJ2-2; D is possibly TRBD1 (5 bases). The CDR3 is 15 amino acids. CDR1 is SGDLS and CDR2 is YYNGEE in the germline V gene. V was cut by 8 bases and J by 2 bases, with 16 bases left in between.

The chain is built from TRBV3-1 (or the pseudogene TRBV3-2) and TRBJ2-7; D gene uncertain. From germline, CDR1 is LGHDT and CDR2 YNNKEL (reference sequence). This CDR3 contains 13 residues. With 3 bases removed from V and 2 bases from J, the gap between germline ends came to 8 bases. The CDR3 nucleotides are TGTGCCAGCAGCCAGAGGTTGCCCTACGAGCAGTACTTC. Its translation is CASSQRLPYEQYF.

The J gene is TRBJ1-5, the V gene TRBV6-1; the D gene is possibly TRBD1 (6 bases). CDR1 and CDR2 from the germline V gene are MNHNS and SASEGT. V was pared by 0 bases and J by 5 bases, with 14 bases between. The CDR3 length is 16 residues. The CDR3 spells CASSEALSGVYQPQHF. In DNA, the CDR3 is TGTGCCAGCAGTGAAGCGCTATCAGGGGTATATCAGCCCCAGCATTTT.

This chain links TRBV2 with TRBJ1-4; 8 bases align to TRBD1. CDR3 length: 15 residues. In germline, CDR1 is SNHLY, CDR2 FYNNEI. With 5 bases clipped from V and 7 bases from J, the junction kept 9 bases outside the gene matches. The CDR3 sequence is CASSSGQGPREKLFF. The CDR3 DNA reads as TGTGCCAGCAGTTCAGGACAGGGTCCGCGTGAAAAACTGTTTTTT.

The chain joins TRBV6-4 to TRBJ2-1; 9 bases match TRBD2. Trimming took 0 bases from V and 3 from J; bases not matched to a gene: 0. CDR3 size: 15 residues. Germline CDR1 reads MRHNA; CDR2 reads SNTAGT. This chain's CDR3 is CASSDSRGGYNEQFF. CDR3 nucleotide sequence: TGTGCCAGCAGTGACTCGCGGGGGGGCTACAATGAGCAGTTCTTC.

A remark on this clone: This same CDR3 is encoded by further DNA sequences in the sample. J is TRBJ2-5 and V is TRBV7-2, with 11 nucleotides matching TRBD2. The CDR3 extends over 15 amino acids. V dropped 2 bases and J dropped 5; count of bases not matched to a gene: 4. CDR1 and CDR2 from the germline V gene are SGHTA and FQGNSA. In DNA form, the CDR3 reads TGTGCCAGCAGCTTACTAGCGGGGGGAAGGGAGACCCAGTACTTC. As protein: CASSLLAGGRETQYF.

The chain is built from TRBV12-3 or TRBV12-4 and TRBJ2-7, with a tentative D call TRBD1 (5 bases). This CDR3 is built from 11 residues. Trimming shortened V by 1 base and J by 12 bases, and 10 bases separated the two germline ends. CDR3 sequence reads: CASSLGDSRYF. The CDR3 DNA is TGTGCCAGCAGTTTAGGAGACAGTAGGTACTTC.

This clone was found many times. The chain employs TRBV2 and TRBJ2-7; 9 bases agree with TRBD1. V gave up 3 bases and J gave up 9 bases; unmatched junction bases: 6. Looked up from germline, CDR1 is SNHLY and CDR2 is FYNNEI. This CDR3 has 13 amino acids. The CDR3 DNA sequence: TGTGCCAGCAGTGAGGGGACAGGGTCTGGGCAGTACTTC. The encoded protein is CASSEGTGSGQYF. The full variable domain, with the rest looked up from reference TRBV2 and TRBJ2-7, is EPEVTQTPSHQVTQMGQEVILRCVPISNHLYFYWYRQILGQKVEFLVSFYNNEISEKSEIFDDQFSVERPDGSNFTLKIRSTKLEDSAMYFCASSEGTGSGQYFGPGTRLTVT.

V gene TRBV28 combines with J gene TRBJ1-6, with a tentative D call TRBD1 (6 bases). Germline V gives CDR1 MDHEN, CDR2 SYDVKM. Trimming removed 1 base at V and 9 bases at J, with 13 bases between. The CDR3 length is 15 residues. CDR3 nucleotide sequence: TGTGCCAGCAGTTTATTACAGGGAAACGGTTCACCCCTCCACTTT. It codes for CASSLLQGNGSPLHF.

The V gene is TRBV19, the J gene TRBJ2-1, with D possibly being TRBD2 (7 bases). The CDR3 sequence is 16 residues long. Per germline, CDR1 LNHDA and CDR2 SQIVND (reference sequence). With 8 bases removed from V and 5 bases from J, the gap between germline ends came to 22 bases. This CDR3 reads CASRYTPAGANNEQFF. CDR3 coding DNA: TGTGCCAGTCGCTATACTCCCGCGGGGGCCAACAATGAGCAGTTCTTC.

The V call is TRBV12-5, the J call TRBJ2-1; 7 nucleotides agree with TRBD2. Germline V CDR1 and CDR2: LGHNT, FRNRAP. The CDR3 contains 16 residues. V shed 0 bases and J 0 bases; nucleotides not matched to a gene: 2. The CDR3 protein is CASGLVAGSSYNEQFF. The CDR3 DNA follows: TGTGCTAGTGGTTTGGTAGCGGGGAGCTCCTACAATGAGCAGTTCTTC.